Following are 8 T cell receptor beta chains from one sample sequenced in a study of technical replicates of blood from several donors (dated by TCRdb to 2017 to 2019). The receptor library was made with the immunoSEQ multiplex PCR assay. What TCRdb holds here is the immuneACCESS table cut down to in-frame rearrangements. Part of the clones is not present; checked against another copy, under half of the missing clones reflect an unresolved V gene, and the others are unexplained. In all, the sample holds some 80,000 clones, and roughly four fifths of those were seen once. Roughly 4% of the sample rests with the top ten. Material: PBMCs. These receptors all come from a human donor in good health. Some clones in this sample may be carry-over from other donors' samples.

The J gene is TRBJ1-5, the V gene TRBV6-5; 8 bases line up with TRBD1. The CDR3 contains 15 residues. Per germline, CDR1 MNHEY and CDR2 SVGAGI. Trimming removed 4 bases from V and 0 bases from J; junction bases left unmatched: 2. CDR3 in amino acids: CASSSGTGSNQPQHF. The CDR3 DNA sequence: TGTGCCAGCAGTTCCGGGACAGGTAGCAATCAGCCCCAGCATTTT.

This rearrangement joins TRBV4-1 to TRBJ2-7, with 7 nucleotides matching TRBD1. Germline CDR1 and CDR2: MGHRA and YSYEKL. V was clipped by 3 bases and J by 0 bases; unmatched bases: 5. This CDR3 is built from 15 residues. CDR3 residues: CASSHGTASSYEQYF. The CDR3 coding sequence is TGCGCCAGCAGCCACGGGACAGCGAGCTCCTACGAGCAGTACTTC.

This clone was seen a few times. The rearrangement uses TRBV19 and TRBJ2-1; 9 positions match TRBD2. V shed 5 bases and J 10 bases; nucleotides not matched to a gene: 6. The CDR3 covers 13 residues. Germline V gene lookup returns CDR1 LNHDA and CDR2 SQIVND (reference sequence). In DNA, the CDR3 is TGTGCCAGTAGTTGGCGGGAGGGTAGCGAGCAGTTCTTC. Translated: CASSWREGSEQFF.

The chain carries TRBV6-6 and TRBJ2-1; D remains unclear. Germline V lookup: CDR1 MNHNY, CDR2 SVGAGI (reference sequence). The V gene lost 0 bases and the J gene lost 0 bases, with 9 bases spanning the gap. The CDR3 is made up of 16 amino acids. CDR3 sequence reads: CASSYSWQSSYNEQFF. In DNA, the CDR3 is TGTGCCAGCAGTTACTCCTGGCAAAGCTCCTACAATGAGCAGTTCTTC.

The chain links TRBV29-1 to TRBJ2-7; 7 bases line up with TRBD2. The germline gives CDR1 SQVTM, CDR2 ANQGSEA. V gave up 4 bases and J gave up 6 bases; unmatched junction bases: 9. The CDR3 covers 13 residues. CDR3 in amino acids: CSVGLGRALEQYF. In DNA, the CDR3 is TGCAGCGTTGGATTGGGGAGGGCCCTCGAGCAGTACTTC.

The genes are TRBV10-3 and TRBJ2-3; 10 nucleotides align to TRBD1. This CDR3 is built from 15 residues. With 6 bases clipped from V and 3 bases from J, the junction kept 6 bases outside the gene matches. Germline CDR1 ENHRY, CDR2 SYGVKD. In DNA, the CDR3 is TGTGCCATCAGCTTGACAGGGGGCGGAACAGATACGCAGTATTTT. Protein sequence: CAISLTGGGTDTQYF.

This sequence joins TRBV30 and TRBJ2-1, with a weak D call TRBD2 (6 bases). Germline CDR1 GTSNPN, CDR2 SVGIG (reference sequence). This CDR3 has 14 residues. The V end was cut by 2 bases, the J end by 7 bases, with 15 bases between. CDR3 DNA: TGTGCCTGGAGTCGGAGGGGTCTTCCAAATGAGCAGTTCTTC. The encoded protein is CAWSRRGLPNEQFF.

This clone was observed a few times. The chain uses TRBV6-5 and TRBJ2-7; a possible D gene is TRBD2 (5 bases). CDR1 MNHEY and CDR2 SVGAGI come from the germline V gene. Trimming removed 7 bases at V and 5 bases at J, with 18 bases between. CDR3 length: 14 residues. Here the CDR3 reads CASTPGYGADEQYF. CDR3 coding DNA: TGTGCCAGCACCCCGGGATACGGTGCAGACGAGCAGTACTTC.